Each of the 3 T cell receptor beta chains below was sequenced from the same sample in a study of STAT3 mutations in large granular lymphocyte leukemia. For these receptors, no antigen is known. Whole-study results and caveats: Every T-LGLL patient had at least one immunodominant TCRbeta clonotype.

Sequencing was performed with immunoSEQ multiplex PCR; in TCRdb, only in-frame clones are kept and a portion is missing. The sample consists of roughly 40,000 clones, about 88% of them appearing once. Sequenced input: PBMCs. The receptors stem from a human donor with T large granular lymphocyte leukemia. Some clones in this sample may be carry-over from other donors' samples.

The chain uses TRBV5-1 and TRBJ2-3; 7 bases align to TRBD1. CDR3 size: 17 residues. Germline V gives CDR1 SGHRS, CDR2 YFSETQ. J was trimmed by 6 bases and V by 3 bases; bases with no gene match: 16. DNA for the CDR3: TGCGCCAGCAGCTACGGGACAGCTCAAAAAGTGCGGGATACGCAGTATTTT. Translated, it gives CASSYGTAQKVRDTQYF. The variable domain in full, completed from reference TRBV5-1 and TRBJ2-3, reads KAGVTQTPRYLIKTRGQQVTLSCSPISGHRSVSWYQQTPGQGLQFLFEYFSETQRNKGNFPGRFSGRQFSNSRSEMNVSTLELGDSALYLCASSYGTAQKVRDTQYFGPGTRLTVL.

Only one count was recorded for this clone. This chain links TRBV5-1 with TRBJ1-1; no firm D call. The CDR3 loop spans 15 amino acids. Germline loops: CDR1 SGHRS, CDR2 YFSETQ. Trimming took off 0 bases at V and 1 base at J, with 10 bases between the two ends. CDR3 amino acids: CASSLERVPNTEAFF. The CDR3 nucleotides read TGCGCCAGCAGCTTGGAAAGGGTACCGAACACTGAAGCTTTCTTT. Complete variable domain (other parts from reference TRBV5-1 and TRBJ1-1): KAGVTQTPRYLIKTRGQQVTLSCSPISGHRSVSWYQQTPGQGLQFLFEYFSETQRNKGNFPGRFSGRQFSNSRSEMNVSTLELGDSALYLCASSLERVPNTEAFFGQGTRLTVV.

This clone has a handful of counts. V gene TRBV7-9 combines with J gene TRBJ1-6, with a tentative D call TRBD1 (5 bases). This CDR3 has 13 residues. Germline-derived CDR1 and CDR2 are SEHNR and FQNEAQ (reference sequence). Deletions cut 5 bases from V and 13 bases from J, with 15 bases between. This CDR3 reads CASSTDGGAPLHF. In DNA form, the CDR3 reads TGTGCCAGCAGCACCGACGGAGGGGCTCCCCTCCACTTT.